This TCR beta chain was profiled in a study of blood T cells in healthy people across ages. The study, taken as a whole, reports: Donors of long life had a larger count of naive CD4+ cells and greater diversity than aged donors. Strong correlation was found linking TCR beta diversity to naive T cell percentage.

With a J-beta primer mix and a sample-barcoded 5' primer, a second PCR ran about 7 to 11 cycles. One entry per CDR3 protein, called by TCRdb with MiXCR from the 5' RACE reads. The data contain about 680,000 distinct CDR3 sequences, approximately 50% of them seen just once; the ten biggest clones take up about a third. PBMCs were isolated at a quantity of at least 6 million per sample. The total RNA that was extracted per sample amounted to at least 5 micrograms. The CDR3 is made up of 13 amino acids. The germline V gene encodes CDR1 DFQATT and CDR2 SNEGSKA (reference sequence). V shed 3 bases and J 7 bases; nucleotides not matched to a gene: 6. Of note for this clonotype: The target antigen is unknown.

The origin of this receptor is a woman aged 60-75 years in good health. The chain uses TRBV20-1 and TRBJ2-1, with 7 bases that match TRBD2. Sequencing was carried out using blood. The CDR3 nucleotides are TGCAGTGCTAGTCTTGGCGGGAGTAATGAGCAGTTCTTC. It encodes CSASLGGSNEQFF.